The sequence of this T cell receptor beta chain was determined in a study of shared clonotypes between healthy human individuals. General study points: Rarefaction showed sorted-subset sequencing was incomplete despite large depth.

Each subset's genomic DNA was shared equally among a number of immunoSEQ plates. The protocol was immunoSEQ multiplex PCR, while the TCRdb copy is restricted to in-frame clones and leaves out a portion. The sample holds approximately 2.5 million clones; over 85% are singletons and the top ten take 0.36%. This clone was counted a single time. The antigen remains undetermined. Germline V gene lookup returns CDR1 MNHEY and CDR2 SVGAGI. This CDR3 is built from 16 residues. Trimming cost V 2 bases and J 3 bases; bases outside gene matches: 9. The rearrangement uses TRBV6-5 and TRBJ2-7, with TRBD2 matching 8 bases. Sequences were obtained from naive CD4+ T cells from PBMCs. Subset specified: CD45RA+ positively selected. The clonotype comes from a young man in good health. Some clones in this sample may be carry-over from other donors' samples. CDR3 DNA: TGTGCCAGCAGTTACCTAGGGGTAGCGGGAATCTACGAGCAGTACTTC. Translation: CASSYLGVAGIYEQYF.